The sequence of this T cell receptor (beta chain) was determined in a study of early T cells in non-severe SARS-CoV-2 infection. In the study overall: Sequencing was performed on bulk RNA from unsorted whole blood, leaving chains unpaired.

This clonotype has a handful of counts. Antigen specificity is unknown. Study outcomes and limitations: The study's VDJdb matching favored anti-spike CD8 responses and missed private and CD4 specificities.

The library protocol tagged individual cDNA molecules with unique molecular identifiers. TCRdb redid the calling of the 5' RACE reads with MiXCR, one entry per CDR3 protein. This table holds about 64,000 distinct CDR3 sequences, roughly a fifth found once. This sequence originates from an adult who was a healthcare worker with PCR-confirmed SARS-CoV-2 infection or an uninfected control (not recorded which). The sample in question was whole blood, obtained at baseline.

In DNA form, the CDR3 reads TGTGCCAGCAGCTTAAGCGACTGGCAGTTCTTC. Its translation: CASSLSDWQFF. The chain employs TRBV7-9 and TRBJ2-1, with D hard to call. The length of the CDR3 is 11 residues. The V end was cut by 2 bases, the J end by 12 bases, with 8 bases between. In germline, CDR1 is SEHNR, CDR2 FQNEAQ (reference sequence).